This T cell receptor (beta chain) is drawn from a study of T-cell reconstitution after alpha-beta-depleted transplantation in children. Preparation of the TCRbeta library was carried out with unique molecular identifiers. TCRdb recomputed calls from the PCR reads with MiXCR, one row per CDR3 protein. The sample holds about 580,000 distinct CDR3 sequences, 20% to 25% seen once. CDR3 size: 12 residues. Trimming took off 7 bases at V and 6 bases at J, with 9 bases between the two ends. CDR1 MDHEN and CDR2 SYDVKM come from the germline V gene. The study, taken as a whole, reports: T-cell counts and diversity were attributed mostly to newly produced T cells one year after transplant. Surviving thymic progenitors and recipient T cells were the source of high TCRbeta diversity at day 60 in some patients. Roughly two months post-transplant, alpha-beta T cells reportedly originated from several hundred graft clones that had expanded.

Turning to this clonotype: As yet, its antigen is unknown.

V gene TRBV28 combines with J gene TRBJ2-2, with D hard to call. This clonotype was obtained from a boy less than two years old who had a stem cell transplant for acute myeloid leukemia, so the T cells may come from the graft donor. The specimen comprised PBMCs, mostly from graft donor cells, sampled 360 days after TCRalphabeta/CD19-depleted stem cell transplant. The CDR3 nucleotides are TGTGCCAGCACCTACATGGCCGGGGAGCTGTTTTTT. Translation: CASTYMAGELFF.